The clone carrying this T cell receptor beta chain was recorded a few times. The source of the sample is a study of T cell repertoires in cytomegalovirus infection. Study-wide background: Carrying CMV and the relevant HLA type showed in public TCR beta signatures.

V shed 0 bases, J shed 3 bases, and the junction held 5 bases outside the gene matches. Germline values: CDR1 SGHRS, CDR2 YFSETQ. The CDR3 spans 16 residues. TCRdb analysed the reads with MiXCR anew, one entry per CDR3 protein. Of around 190,000 distinct CDR3 sequences listed, approximately 15% were seen once; the top ten hold roughly 30%. Sequenced input: PBMCs. The sequence was obtained from a human donor in good health (CMV status not recorded). Some clones in this sample may be carry-over from other donors' samples. This chain uses TRBV5-1 with TRBJ2-1, with 8 bases that match TRBD2. CDR3 in DNA: TGCGCCAGCAGCTTGGCTGGTAGCGGGATCTACAATGAGCAGTTCTTC. Its translation: CASSLAGSGIYNEQFF.